This TCR beta chain comes out of a study of cytomegalovirus exposure and HLA in healthy donors. The PCR had 60 Vbeta and 13 Jbeta primers. Sequencing was performed with immunoSEQ multiplex PCR; in TCRdb, only in-frame clones are kept and a portion is missing. The sample lists under 200,000 clones, roughly 80% occurring once. On this clone itself: The antigen remains undetermined.

General study results and limits: Confirmation in vitro established that a few CMV-associated chains were specific for CMV antigens. As a later analysis showed, a missense DCLRE1C variant was linked to trimming of TCR beta V- and J-genes.

J gave up 2 bases and V 4 bases, and 3 bases lay outside the gene matches. The CDR3 has 14 residues. Looked up from germline, CDR1 is SGHRS and CDR2 is YFSETQ. The origin of this receptor is a woman aged 40 to 50 in good health and CMV-seropositive. Material for sequencing was PBMCs. The chain employs TRBV5-1 and TRBJ2-5, with 9 bases that match TRBD1. The CDR3 sequence: CASSPGQGQETQYF. CDR3 bases: TGCGCCAGCAGCCCCGGACAGGGGCAAGAGACCCAGTACTTC.